Described below is a single T cell receptor beta chain sequence and its context. Its antigen is unknown. This record belongs to a study of T-cell memory formation after mild COVID-19. Whole-study findings and limits: CD8+ contracting clones occupied EMRA, while CD4+ ones occupied mainly CM and EM.

Constant-segment primers served in 5'RACE that generated TCR alpha and TCR beta cDNA libraries bearing sample barcodes and UMIs. Using its own MiXCR run on the 5' RACE reads, TCRdb lists one record per CDR3 protein. The sample carries 250,000 to 400,000 distinct CDR3 sequences, roughly an eighth recorded once. Material: PBMCs or a T cell subset sorted from them (not recorded which). The receptor comes from a man aged 18 to 30 who had mild COVID-19 (a few samples of this study predate the infection). Cell type and time point are not known.

CDR3 DNA sequence: TGCGCCAGCAGCTATGATGCAAACGGAGCCTACGAGCAGTACTTC. Its translation: CASSYDANGAYEQYF. The chain has TRBV4-1 and TRBJ2-7; no reliable D call. In germline, CDR1 is MGHRA, CDR2 YSYEKL. V lost 5 bases to trimming and J lost 2 bases, with 16 bases between them. CDR3 length: 15 amino acids.